This entry describes one T cell receptor beta chain. What it recognizes is unknown. The record originates from a study of brain metastases from non-small cell lung cancer. Study outcomes and limitations: T-cell infiltration was lower in brain metastases than primaries (P < 0.001).

Sequencing was performed with immunoSEQ multiplex PCR; in TCRdb, only in-frame clones are kept and a portion is missing. The sample yields some 4,200 clones, around 91% seen once. Unmatched junction bases numbered 2, after V lost 1 base and J lost 2 bases. Germline V gene data show CDR1 as SEHNR and CDR2 as FQNEAQ (reference sequence). This CDR3 is built from 15 residues. Sequences were obtained from primary lung tumor tissue. This clonotype was sampled from a donor older than 35 with non-small cell lung cancer. The chain joins TRBV7-9 to TRBJ2-5; 9 nucleotides match TRBD2. CDR3 in amino acids: CASSLGLAAQETQYF. CDR3 nucleotide sequence: TGTGCCAGCAGCTTAGGACTAGCGGCTCAAGAGACCCAGTACTTC.